This T cell receptor (beta chain) is drawn from a study of blood T cell repertoires in COVID-19. In the study overall: Sites across the United States, Italy and Spain contributed samples from acute and convalescent COVID-19. T cells, B-cell-depleted T cells, or PBMCs supplied cDNA or gDNA.

Clones were read by immunoSEQ multiplex PCR, and TCRdb kept only the in-frame ones, dropping some. The sample has some 200,000 clones, more than 70% seen once; the top ten hold 6.5% to 10%. Trimming took off 0 bases at V and 4 bases at J, with 4 bases between the two ends. The CDR3 is made up of 12 amino acids. Germline assignment: CDR1 SGHKS and CDR2 YYEKEE (reference sequence). This chain uses TRBV5-5 with TRBJ1-1; D ambiguous. The sequenced sample was peripheral blood. The source of this sequence is an older woman with acute or convalescent COVID-19. The CDR3 loop is CASSLDSTEAFF. The CDR3 DNA reads as TGTGCCAGCAGCTTGGATAGCACTGAAGCTTTCTTT.